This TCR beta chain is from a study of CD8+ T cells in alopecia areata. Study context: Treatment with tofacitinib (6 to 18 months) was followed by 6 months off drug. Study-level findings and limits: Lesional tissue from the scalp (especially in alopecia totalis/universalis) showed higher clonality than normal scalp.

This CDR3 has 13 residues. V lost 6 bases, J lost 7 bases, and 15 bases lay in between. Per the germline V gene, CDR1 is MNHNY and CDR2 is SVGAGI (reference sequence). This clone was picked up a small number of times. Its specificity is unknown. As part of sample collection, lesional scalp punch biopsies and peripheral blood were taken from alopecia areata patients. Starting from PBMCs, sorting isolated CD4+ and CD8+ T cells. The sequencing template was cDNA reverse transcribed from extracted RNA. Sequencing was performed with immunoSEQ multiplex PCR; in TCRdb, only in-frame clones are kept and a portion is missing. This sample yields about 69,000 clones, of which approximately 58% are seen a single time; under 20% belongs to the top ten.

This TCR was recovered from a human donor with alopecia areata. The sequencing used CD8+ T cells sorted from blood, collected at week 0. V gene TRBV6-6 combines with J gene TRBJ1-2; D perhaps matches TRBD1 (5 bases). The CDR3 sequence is CASSPREISGYTF. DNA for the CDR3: TGTGCCAGCAGCCCCAGGGAAATCAGTGGCTACACCTTC.